Below, one T cell receptor beta chain is given with its context. The source of the sample is a study of blood T cell repertoires in COVID-19. About the study: T cells, B-cell-depleted T cells, or PBMCs provided the cDNA or gDNA that served as material.

As originally analysed: Cell counts per sample came from amplifying reference gene primers. Produced via immunoSEQ multiplex PCR; TCRdb's table is partial and in-frame only. V and J calls and clone size follow that table, whereas D and trimming were derived from the DNA. In the table there are 140,000 to 150,000 clones, more than 75% of which are singletons. The ends were cut back, 1 base at V and 3 bases at J, with 9 bases in the middle. CDR1 and CDR2 from the germline V gene are KGHSH and LQKENI. This CDR3 spans 14 amino acids. The V gene is TRBV18, the J gene TRBJ2-5; D gene unclear. The receptor was isolated from a man aged 50 or older who had recovered from COVID-19. The specimen sequenced was peripheral blood. The CDR3 nucleotides are TGTGCCAGCTCACCACGCGGTACTGAAGAGACCCAGTACTTC. This encodes CASSPRGTEETQYF. The full variable domain, its missing parts supplied by reference TRBV18 and TRBJ2-5, is NAGVMQNPRHLVRRRGQEARLRCSPMKGHSHVYWYRQLPEEGLKFMVYLQKENIIDESGMPKERFSAEFPKEGPSILRIQQVVRGDSAAYFCASSPRGTEETQYFGPGTRLLVL.